A single sample is the source of the 11 T cell receptor beta chains below, sequenced in a study of CD8+ T cells in alopecia areata. Extraction and reverse transcription of RNA yielded cDNA as the sequencing template. Repertoires were generated with immunoSEQ multiplex PCR, while TCRdb's copy carries only in-frame clones and drops some. Of 200,000 to 250,000 clones listed, over 40% are singletons. Treatment meaning: oral pan-JAK inhibitor, 5-10 mg twice daily. Sequencing was performed on CD4+ T cells sorted from blood, taken around week 36, from a patient treated with tofacitinib. These receptors were taken from a human donor with alopecia areata.

This chain links TRBV29-1 with TRBJ2-1; D is unclear. With 6 bases removed from V and 8 bases from J, the gap between germline ends came to 17 bases. The CDR3 loop spans 13 amino acids. Germline V gene sequence: CDR1 SQVTM, CDR2 ANQGSEA. The CDR3 here is CSVRWVRAYEQFF. Here the CDR3 DNA reads TGCAGCGTCCGATGGGTCCGAGCCTATGAGCAGTTCTTC.

The rearrangement links TRBV29-1 to TRBJ2-1, with no clear D. V was trimmed by 0 bases and J by 15 bases, leaving 12 bases between them. The CDR3 is 11 residues long. In germline, CDR1 is SQVTM, CDR2 ANQGSEA. CDR3 sequence: CSVEDKLLGFF. The CDR3 region has the DNA TGCAGCGTTGAAGATAAGCTCCTTGGGTTCTTC.

This clone came up a few times. The V gene is TRBV29-1, the J gene TRBJ2-7; 10 bases are a match to TRBD2. The V gene's germline CDR1 is SQVTM and CDR2 ANQGSEA. The length of the CDR3 is 14 residues. V was clipped by 7 bases and J by 4 bases; unmatched bases: 10. The CDR3 here is CSAAMASGGYEQYF. The CDR3 DNA follows: TGCAGCGCTGCCATGGCTAGCGGGGGATACGAGCAGTACTTC.

V is TRBV29-1 and J is TRBJ2-7, with TRBD2 identical over 14 bases. Looked up from germline, CDR1 is SQVTM and CDR2 is ANQGSEA. V was clipped by 1 base and J by 3 bases; unmatched bases: 2. The CDR3 extends over 15 amino acids. CDR3 coding DNA: TGCAGCGTTGAAGTCGGGACTAGCGGGGGCTACGAGCAGTACTTC. This translates into CSVEVGTSGGYEQYF.

The CDR3 DNA reads as TGTGCCAGCACTCCGGGGACTAGCGGCTACCAAGAGACCCAGTACTTC. The encoded protein is CASTPGTSGYQETQYF. The chain combines TRBV6-6 with TRBJ2-5; 11 bases align to TRBD2. Germline V gene lookup returns CDR1 MNHNY and CDR2 SVGAGI (reference sequence). This CDR3 has 16 residues. The J segment lost 0 bases and the V segment lost 7 bases, leaving 7 bases of the junction unmatched.

This chain joins TRBV5-1 and TRBJ2-3; D remains unclear. Germline CDR1 and CDR2: SGHRS and YFSETQ. The V end was cut by 1 base, the J end by 4 bases, with 1 base between. The CDR3 covers 11 residues. CDR3 sequence: CASSLPDTQYF. The CDR3 nucleotides are TGCGCCAGCAGCTTGCCAGATACGCAGTATTTT.

This clone was observed a handful of times. The chain employs TRBV29-1 and TRBJ2-4, with 7 positions matching TRBD1. The J segment lost 9 bases and the V segment lost 6 bases, leaving 11 bases of the junction unmatched. This CDR3 spans 13 amino acids. Germline assignment: CDR1 SQVTM and CDR2 ANQGSEA. CDR3 DNA sequence: TGCAGCGTAGGGACAGCGGTTGATGGCATTCAGTACTTC. Translating gives CSVGTAVDGIQYF.

This clone has more than one count but fewer than ten. V gene TRBV30 combines with J gene TRBJ1-5; D is perhaps TRBD1 (5 bases). The CDR3 spans 17 residues. Germline-derived CDR1 and CDR2 are GTSNPN and SVGIG (reference sequence). V was trimmed by 2 bases and J by 6 bases, leaving 23 bases between them. The CDR3 here is CAWSILGAQAPGQPQHF. In DNA form, the CDR3 reads TGTGCCTGGAGTATATTAGGGGCCCAGGCACCGGGTCAGCCCCAGCATTTT.

The DNA of the CDR3 is TGTGCCAGCTCACCAGGCGGATACACAGATACGCAGTATTTT. Translated: CASSPGGYTDTQYF. The chain carries TRBV18 and TRBJ2-3, with D unclear. Trimming stripped 2 bases from V and 2 bases from J, with 8 bases between. Germline CDR1 is KGHSH and CDR2 is LQKENI. The CDR3 has 14 amino acids.

The chain has TRBV2 and TRBJ2-1, with TRBD2 identical over 11 bases. The CDR3 contains 16 residues. J lost 4 bases, V lost 6 bases, and 8 bases had no gene match. Germline CDR1 reads SNHLY; CDR2 reads FYNNEI. CDR3 residues: CASSADLAGGYNEQFF. As DNA, the CDR3 is TGTGCCAGCAGCGCGGATCTAGCGGGAGGATACAATGAGCAGTTCTTC.

This sequence joins TRBV30 and TRBJ2-7; 9 bases match TRBD1. This CDR3 is built from 13 residues. V was pared by 4 bases and J by 5 bases, with 6 bases of the junction left unmatched. Germline assignment: CDR1 GTSNPN and CDR2 SVGIG (reference sequence). CDR3 loop: CAWTPDRGHEQYF. The CDR3 DNA follows: TGTGCCTGGACCCCGGACAGGGGCCACGAGCAGTACTTC. The entire variable domain, with the rest obtained from reference TRBV30 and TRBJ2-7, is as follows: SQTIHQWPATLVQPVGSPLSLECTVEGTSNPNLYWYRQAAGRGLQLLFYSVGIGQISSEVPQNLSASRPQDRQFILSSKKLLLSDSGFYLCAWTPDRGHEQYFGPGTRLTVT.